This record concerns one T cell receptor (beta chain) sequence. Data came from immunoSEQ multiplex PCR; TCRdb stores just in-frame clones and leaves some out. Among 140,000 or so clones listed, 88% were seen once. Germline V gene data show CDR1 as SGHVS and CDR2 as FNYEAQ. This CDR3 region has 13 residues. V lost 3 bases, J lost 6 bases, and 9 bases lay in between. This sample is drawn from a study of T cell responses to AZD1222 COVID-19 vaccine. The source material was peripheral blood, sampled on day 0 of AZD1222 vaccination. The chain has TRBV7-6 and TRBJ1-3; D unclear. The TCR sequence derives from an adult in good health. CDR3 coding DNA: TGTGCCAGCAGCTTCGAGGAAACAAACACCATATATTTT. This sequence encodes CASSFEETNTIYF.